These 19 T cell receptor beta chains came from one sample sequenced in a study of blood T cell repertoires in COVID-19. The assay was immunoSEQ multiplex PCR, and TCRdb's table has in-frame clones only and misses some. The sample comprises around 140,000 clones, roughly 90% of which are singletons, and 1.5% to 2% rests with the top ten. Input material: peripheral blood. These TCRs come from a man between 65 and 85 years old with acute or convalescent COVID-19.

The chain recombines TRBV27 with TRBJ1-3, with a tentative D call TRBD1 (6 bases). With 2 bases removed from V and 2 bases from J, the gap between germline ends came to 10 bases. The CDR3 has 15 residues. Germline V gives CDR1 MNHEY, CDR2 SMNVEV (reference sequence). CDR3 amino acids: CASSLGGGAGNTIYF. As DNA, the CDR3 is TGTGCCAGCAGTTTAGGTGGGGGCGCTGGAAACACCATATATTTT.

The V and J genes are TRBV15 and TRBJ1-2; TRBD1 aligns across 7 bases. The CDR3 is 15 residues long. From germline, CDR1 is LNHNV and CDR2 YYDKDF (reference sequence). Unmatched junction bases numbered 9, after V lost 4 bases and J lost 4 bases. DNA of the CDR3: TGTGCCACCAGCAAAGCAAGCCGGGACAGCTATGGCTACACCTTC. Translated: CATSKASRDSYGYTF.

The chain links TRBV28 to TRBJ1-1, with D possibly TRBD1 on 5 matching bases. The CDR3 runs to 15 residues. Germline lookup yields CDR1 MDHEN and CDR2 SYDVKM. Trimming removed 7 bases at V and 4 bases at J, with 19 bases between. The CDR3 coding sequence is TGTGCCAGCACCCTCCCTCAGGGAAAGGCCACTGAAGCTTTCTTT. It encodes CASTLPQGKATEAFF.

The chain has TRBV27 and TRBJ2-5; 10 bases align to TRBD1. Per germline, CDR1 MNHEY and CDR2 SMNVEV (reference sequence). With 0 bases clipped from V and 5 bases from J, the junction kept 6 bases outside the gene matches. The CDR3 length is 16 residues. The CDR3 sequence is CASSLSWDRGRETQYF. DNA of the CDR3: TGTGCCAGCAGTTTATCGTGGGACAGGGGTCGGGAGACCCAGTACTTC.

The gene calls are TRBV5-4 and TRBJ1-1; TRBD1 agrees at 8 bases. CDR1 is SGHNT, CDR2 YYREEE, per germline (reference sequence). The CDR3 contains 14 residues. Trimming cost V 0 bases and J 8 bases; bases outside gene matches: 6. Here the CDR3 reads CASSLAGQGAEAFF. The CDR3 region has the DNA TGTGCCAGCAGCTTGGCCGGGCAGGGGGCCGAAGCTTTCTTT. Full variable domain (outside the CDR3, taken from reference TRBV5-4 and TRBJ1-1): ETGVTQSPTHLIKTRGQQVTLRCSSQSGHNTVSWYQQALGQGPQFIFQYYREEENGRGNFPPRFSGLQFPNYSSELNVNALELDDSALYLCASSLAGQGAEAFFGQGTRLTVV.

The chain links TRBV30 to TRBJ2-7, with a possible D match to TRBD2 (6 bases). This CDR3 comprises 12 residues. The V end was cut by 7 bases, the J end by 1 base, with 11 bases between. CDR1 and CDR2 (germline): GTSNPN, SVGIG (reference sequence). The CDR3 DNA reads TGTGCCTTACTTAGCGGATCCTACGAGCAGTACTTC. It yields the protein CALLSGSYEQYF.

The V call is TRBV5-5, the J call TRBJ1-4; tentative D call: TRBD1 (6 bases). The germline gives CDR1 SGHKS, CDR2 YYEKEE (reference sequence). V lost 0 bases, J lost 8 bases, and 11 bases lay in between. CDR3 length: 14 amino acids. As DNA, the CDR3 is TGTGCCAGCAGCTTGGTCAGGGGTGGCGAAAAACTGTTTTTT. The encoded protein is CASSLVRGGEKLFF.

V usage is TRBV19 and J usage is TRBJ1-4; 9 bases are shared with TRBD1. J gave up 8 bases and V 8 bases, and 9 bases lay outside the gene matches. The CDR3 runs to 14 residues. Germline-derived CDR1 and CDR2 are LNHDA and SQIVND (reference sequence). This chain's CDR3 is CASRSGTGNEKLFF. CDR3 nucleotides: TGTGCCAGTCGCTCCGGGACAGGGAACGAAAAACTGTTTTTT. Full variable domain (outside the CDR3, taken from reference TRBV19 and TRBJ1-4): DGGITQSPKYLFRKEGQNVTLSCEQNLNHDAMYWYRQDPGQGLRLIYYSQIVNDFQKGDIAEGYSVSREKKESFPLTVTSAQKNPTAFYLCASRSGTGNEKLFFGSGTQLSVL.

This chain connects TRBV12-5 to TRBJ1-1; tentatively, D is TRBD1 (5 bases). The germline V gene encodes CDR1 LGHNT and CDR2 FRNRAP. V was pared by 1 base and J by 1 base, with 7 bases between. The CDR3 has 14 amino acids. This CDR3 reads CASGLDTGNTEAFF. CDR3 sequence (DNA): TGTGCTAGTGGTTTGGACACAGGGAACACTGAAGCTTTCTTT. Filled out from reference TRBV12-5 and TRBJ1-1, the complete variable domain reads DARVTQTPRHKVTEMGQEVTMRCQPILGHNTVFWYRQTMMQGLELLAYFRNRAPLDDSGMPKDRFSAEMPDATLATLKIQPSEPRDSAVYFCASGLDTGNTEAFFGQGTRLTVV.

This clone was counted a few times. The chain couples TRBV5-1 to TRBJ2-1; 10 bases match TRBD1. V lost 4 bases, J lost 7 bases, and 11 bases stayed unmatched. The CDR3 extends over 16 amino acids. The germline gives CDR1 SGHRS, CDR2 YFSETQ. CDR3: CASSPQGGQGTNEQFF. The CDR3 DNA sequence: TGCGCCAGCAGCCCACAGGGGGGACAGGGGACGAATGAGCAGTTCTTC.

This clone was counted only a few times. The V call is TRBV11-2, the J call TRBJ1-6; the D gene is possibly TRBD1 (6 bases). The CDR3 consists of 14 residues. In germline, CDR1 is SGHAT, CDR2 FQNNGV. V was shortened by 3 bases and J by 8 bases, with 11 bases between the two germline ends. The CDR3 DNA follows: TGTGCCAGCAGCTTTCAAGGGGGTGATTCACCCCTCCACTTT. Amino acid sequence: CASSFQGGDSPLHF.

The chain employs TRBV19 and TRBJ2-7; 11 positions agree with TRBD1. V dropped 5 bases and J dropped 5; count of bases not matched to a gene: 8. Germline V gene sequence: CDR1 LNHDA, CDR2 SQIVND (reference sequence). CDR3 length: 15 residues. The CDR3 DNA sequence: TGTGCCAGTAGTCCCGAGGGACAGGGGGGGGACGAGCAGTACTTC. Its protein is CASSPEGQGGDEQYF.

This chain joins TRBV5-1 and TRBJ1-6; maybe TRBD1 (5 bases). The V gene's germline CDR1 is SGHRS and CDR2 YFSETQ. The CDR3 runs to 18 residues. V lost 0 bases to trimming and J lost 0 bases, with 13 bases between them. CDR3 region: CASSLVARVGSYNSPLHF. CDR3 DNA sequence: TGCGCCAGCAGCTTGGTTGCCAGGGTTGGCTCCTATAATTCACCCCTCCACTTT.

The chain links TRBV10-3 to TRBJ2-7, with D possibly TRBD2 on 5 matching bases. With 7 bases removed from V and 2 bases from J, the gap between germline ends came to 9 bases. Germline values: CDR1 ENHRY, CDR2 SYGVKD. The CDR3 extends over 12 amino acids. CDR3 bases: TGTGCCATCAAAGCGGAGACCTACGAGCAGTACTTC. Translated, it gives CAIKAETYEQYF.

V gene TRBV12-3 or TRBV12-4 combines with J gene TRBJ2-5; D is possibly TRBD2 (6 bases). Trimming pared 6 bases from V and 7 bases from J, leaving 15 bases between. The CDR3 length is 13 residues. CDR3 loop: CASRRVEGGTQYF. The CDR3 DNA follows: TGTGCCAGCAGGCGAGTTGAGGGAGGGACCCAGTACTTC.

This chain links TRBV7-8 with TRBJ2-3, with no clear D. Germline values: CDR1 SGHVS, CDR2 FQNEAQ. V gave up 2 bases and J gave up 5 bases, with 5 bases separating them. This CDR3 has 12 amino acids. DNA of the CDR3: TGTGCCAGCAGCTTACCGCGAGATACGCAGTATTTT. As protein: CASSLPRDTQYF.

Points on this clone: Different DNA sequences within this sample yield the same CDR3. The chain couples TRBV20-1 to TRBJ2-7, with 7 bases aligning to TRBD1. Per germline, CDR1 DFQATT and CDR2 SNEGSKA (reference sequence). The CDR3 has 11 amino acids. J lost 3 bases, V lost 4 bases, and 0 bases had no gene match. The chain's CDR3 is CSANRGYEQYF. CDR3 nucleotides: TGCAGTGCTAACAGGGGCTACGAGCAGTACTTC.

The rearrangement joins TRBV6-6 to TRBJ1-2, with 8 positions matching TRBD1. Germline V gene data show CDR1 as MNHNY and CDR2 as SVGAGI (reference sequence). This CDR3 region has 14 residues. V shed 5 bases and J 4 bases; nucleotides not matched to a gene: 6. CDR3 amino acids: CASSPRQGSYGYTF. In DNA, the CDR3 is TGTGCCAGCAGTCCCCGACAGGGGAGCTATGGCTACACCTTC.

The V and J genes are TRBV6-5 and TRBJ1-1; 9 nucleotides align to TRBD1. The V segment lost 5 bases and the J segment 4 bases; nucleotides outside the gene matches: 2. The CDR3 spans 13 residues. Germline V lookup: CDR1 MNHEY, CDR2 SVGAGI. The CDR3 coding sequence is TGTGCCAGCAGTAAGACAGGGGGCACTGAAGCTTTCTTT. Protein: CASSKTGGTEAFF.